The 25 T cell receptor beta chains listed next were all sequenced from one sample in a study of Ad26.COV2.S vaccination and SARS-CoV-2 variants. Treatment specified: roughly 18 received Ad26.COV2.S at low or high dose, single or two shots; about 5 received placebo; per-sample allocation not given. Sampling occurred on day 63 after the first vaccine or placebo injection. TCRdb keeps only in-frame clones here, not all; method: immunoSEQ multiplex PCR. The sample consists of hundreds of thousands of clones, around nine tenths of them appearing once. The sample here was peripheral blood, taken in a trial of Ad26.COV2.S vaccine versus placebo. The receptors here all came from a person between 18 and 60 years old who received the Ad26.COV2.S COVID-19 vaccine or a placebo.

This clone came up a few times. This chain links TRBV28 with TRBJ1-5; tentative D call: TRBD1 (6 bases). The CDR3 extends over 14 amino acids. CDR1 and CDR2 from the germline V gene are MDHEN and SYDVKM. The V gene lost 8 bases and the J gene lost 4 bases, with 15 bases spanning the gap. For the CDR3, the DNA is TGTGCCAGCTCTATAACAGGGAATAATCAGCCCCAGCATTTT. Translating it yields CASSITGNNQPQHF.

The chain joins TRBV19 to TRBJ2-6, with D unresolved. The CDR3 length is 17 residues. Deletions cut 4 bases from V and 0 bases from J, with 13 bases between. CDR1 and CDR2 from the germline V gene are LNHDA and SQIVND (reference sequence). This CDR3 is CASSTTIPASGANVLTF. As DNA, the CDR3 is TGTGCCAGTAGTACGACCATACCGGCCTCTGGGGCCAACGTCCTGACTTTC. Looking up the rest from reference TRBV19 and TRBJ2-6 gives the full variable domain: DGGITQSPKYLFRKEGQNVTLSCEQNLNHDAMYWYRQDPGQGLRLIYYSQIVNDFQKGDIAEGYSVSREKKESFPLTVTSAQKNPTAFYLCASSTTIPASGANVLTFGAGSRLTVL.

The V and J genes are TRBV7-6 and TRBJ1-4, with 9 bases matching TRBD1. The length of the CDR3 is 14 residues. J lost 8 bases, V lost 5 bases, and 6 bases had no gene match. Per the germline V gene, CDR1 is SGHVS and CDR2 is FNYEAQ. The CDR3 DNA reads as TGTGCCAGCAGCAGGGACAGGGAAGTGGAAAAACTGTTTTTT. Encoded protein: CASSRDREVEKLFF.

This sequence joins TRBV7-2 and TRBJ1-5; D is unclear. V shed 2 bases and J shed 1 base, with 15 bases lying between them. This CDR3 spans 17 amino acids. CDR1 is SGHTA, CDR2 FQGNSA, per germline. The CDR3, as DNA: TGTGCCAGCAGCTTATTTCTTACGGGATTGAGCAATCAGCCCCAGCATTTT. Its translation: CASSLFLTGLSNQPQHF.

The rearrangement uses TRBV29-1 and TRBJ1-2; TRBD1 might be the D (5 bases). CDR1 and CDR2 (germline): SQVTM, ANQGSEA. The CDR3 has 11 amino acids. The V end lost 3 bases, the J end lost 9 bases, and 11 bases lay between the germline ends. CDR3 sequence: CSVESEGSYTF. The CDR3 nucleotides read TGCAGCGTTGAGTCGGAGGGGAGCTACACCTTC.

The chain carries TRBV7-3 and TRBJ1-5; D uncertain. CDR3 size: 13 residues. Trimming pared 2 bases from V and 4 bases from J, leaving 6 bases between. Germline CDR1 SGHTA, CDR2 FQGTGA. The CDR3 nucleotides are TGTGCCAGCAGCTTAGACGGAAATCAGCCCCAGCATTTT. Translation: CASSLDGNQPQHF.

This clone was seen just once. The chain carries TRBV4-2 and TRBJ2-1; 13 nucleotides line up with TRBD2. The CDR3 is made up of 18 amino acids. The V gene end was trimmed by 4 bases and the J gene end by 1 base; junction bases not matched to a gene: 7. The germline V gene has CDR1 LGHNA and CDR2 YNFKEQ. The CDR3 bases are TGTGCCAGCAGCCCCTCGACTAGCGGGGGGCCATCCTACAATGAGCAGTTCTTC. Encoded protein: CASSPSTSGGPSYNEQFF.

Comments on this clone: Other DNA sequences in this specimen translate into the identical CDR3. V and J are TRBV12-3 or TRBV12-4 and TRBJ2-5; D is ambiguous. Trimming removed 6 bases from V and 2 bases from J, with 10 bases in between. This CDR3 contains 13 residues. In DNA, the CDR3 is TGTGCCAGCAGCCGAGACTTACAAGAGACCCAGTACTTC. This gives the protein CASSRDLQETQYF.

The chain uses TRBV7-9 and TRBJ1-4; 11 positions agree with TRBD1. CDR1 and CDR2 from the germline V gene are SEHNR and FQNEAQ (reference sequence). The CDR3 consists of 17 residues. V shed 5 bases and J 2 bases; nucleotides not matched to a gene: 7. The CDR3 DNA follows: TGTGCCAGCAGCCCGGACAGGGGGCTTGGTACTAATGAAAAACTGTTTTTT. As protein: CASSPDRGLGTNEKLFF.

This clone has just a few counts. The CDR3: CASSQDTQGIYEQYF. CDR3 coding DNA: TGTGCCAGCAGCCAAGATACACAGGGGATCTACGAGCAGTACTTC. The chain couples TRBV14 to TRBJ2-7; the match to TRBD1 covers 7 bases. Germline CDR1 is SGHDN and CDR2 is FVKESK. The V and J ends lost 0 bases and 3 bases, in that order; junction bases with no gene match: 5. The CDR3 is made up of 15 amino acids.

V gene TRBV7-2 combines with J gene TRBJ2-7, with 9 bases that match TRBD1. From germline, CDR1 is SGHTA and CDR2 FQGNSA. V shed 0 bases and J 5 bases; nucleotides not matched to a gene: 5. CDR3 size: 15 residues. In nucleotides, the CDR3 is TGTGCCAGCAGCTTAGCTATACAGGGGGCTCACGAGCAGTACTTC. It translates to CASSLAIQGAHEQYF.

The chain uses TRBV9 and TRBJ1-4; 7 bases map to TRBD1. The CDR3 spans 16 residues. V trimming: 2 bases; J trimming: 4 bases; junction bases outside the gene matches: 8. CDR1 is SGDLS, CDR2 YYNGEE, per germline. The CDR3 sequence: CASSVSTGVNNEKLFF. For the CDR3, the DNA is TGTGCCAGCAGCGTCTCCACAGGGGTAAATAATGAAAAACTGTTTTTT.

The chain employs TRBV4-2 and TRBJ2-3, with D perhaps matching TRBD1 or TRBD2 (5 bases each). The germline gives CDR1 LGHNA, CDR2 YNFKEQ. The V end lost 3 bases, the J end lost 1 base, and 17 bases lay between the germline ends. The CDR3 sequence is 17 residues long. In DNA, the CDR3 is TGTGCCAGCAGCCATCCCCTGGGGGTGGCGGGCACAGATACGCAGTATTTT. Translating it yields CASSHPLGVAGTDTQYF.

The rearrangement uses TRBV4-1 and TRBJ1-4; 7 nucleotides line up with TRBD1. The germline gives CDR1 MGHRA, CDR2 YSYEKL. The CDR3 extends over 15 amino acids. V was pared by 4 bases and J by 0 bases, with 2 bases of the junction left unmatched. CDR3 coding DNA: TGCGCCAGCAGCCGACAGGGATCAACTAATGAAAAACTGTTTTTT. This codes for CASSRQGSTNEKLFF.

This clone has just one count. The chain combines TRBV3-1 (or the pseudogene TRBV3-2) with TRBJ2-6; D might be TRBD2 (5 bases). V lost 2 bases, J lost 0 bases, and 14 bases lay in between. The germline V gene encodes CDR1 LGHDT and CDR2 YNNKEL (reference sequence). CDR3 length: 18 residues. This chain's CDR3 is CASSQLQTGYSGANVLTF. CDR3 in DNA: TGTGCCAGCAGCCAACTCCAAACGGGATACTCTGGGGCCAACGTCCTGACTTTC.

The rearrangement uses TRBV10-3 and TRBJ1-2; no clear D gene. The CDR3 spans 14 residues. The V gene's germline CDR1 is ENHRY and CDR2 SYGVKD. With 7 bases removed from V and 7 bases from J, the gap between germline ends came to 19 bases. The CDR3: CAIINPVGGLGYTF. The CDR3 nucleotides read TGTGCCATCATCAACCCGGTGGGAGGGCTTGGCTACACCTTC.

The chain combines TRBV19 with TRBJ2-7, with D perhaps matching TRBD2 (5 bases). The germline V and J ends were trimmed by 3 bases and 2 bases, with 14 bases remaining between them. The germline gives CDR1 LNHDA, CDR2 SQIVND (reference sequence). This CDR3 has 15 residues. In nucleotides, the CDR3 is TGTGCCAGTAGTATCCTCCATAGCGTGGCCTACGAGCAGTACTTC. Amino acid sequence: CASSILHSVAYEQYF.

This clone was observed a few times. CDR3 region: CASSQGLQGAEETQYF. CDR3 DNA: TGTGCCAGCAGCCAAGGTCTGCAGGGGGCGGAAGAGACCCAGTACTTC. This chain joins TRBV4-2 and TRBJ2-5, with 8 bases aligning to TRBD1. The CDR3 covers 16 residues. Germline V gene sequence: CDR1 LGHNA, CDR2 YNFKEQ. J was trimmed by 3 bases and V by 1 base; bases with no gene match: 7.

This rearrangement joins TRBV11-3 to TRBJ1-1; D is undetermined. Germline V gene data show CDR1 as SGHNT and CDR2 as YENEEA. The ends were cut back, 1 base at V and 0 bases at J, with 6 bases in the middle. CDR3 length: 14 residues. The CDR3 reads CASSLGHLNTEAFF. The CDR3 DNA reads as TGTGCCAGCAGCTTAGGCCATTTGAACACTGAAGCTTTCTTT.

The V gene is TRBV6-5, the J gene TRBJ2-7; D is possibly TRBD1 (6 bases). Trimming stripped 2 bases from V and 3 bases from J, with 11 bases between. This CDR3 has 14 amino acids. Germline CDR1 reads MNHEY; CDR2 reads SVGAGI. This chain's CDR3 is CASSYGETGYEQYF. As DNA, the CDR3 is TGTGCCAGCAGTTACGGAGAGACAGGCTACGAGCAGTACTTC.

This clone has a single count. The chain couples TRBV5-5 to TRBJ2-5; 11 nucleotides agree with TRBD1. J lost 4 bases, V lost 5 bases, and 7 bases had no gene match. This CDR3 contains 15 residues. Germline assignment: CDR1 SGHKS and CDR2 YYEKEE (reference sequence). CDR3: CASREGTGGVETQYF. Written as DNA, the CDR3 is TGTGCCAGCAGAGAAGGGACAGGGGGTGTAGAGACCCAGTACTTC.

This chain connects TRBV7-8 to TRBJ2-7; 8 bases map to TRBD1. Germline V CDR1 and CDR2: SGHVS, FQNEAQ. The length of the CDR3 is 16 residues. V was pared by 0 bases and J by 2 bases, with 6 bases of the junction left unmatched. The CDR3 coding sequence is TGTGCCAGCAGCTTAGCGGCGGGACAGGCTACCTACGAGCAGTACTTC. This gives the protein CASSLAAGQATYEQYF.

J is TRBJ2-7 and V is TRBV7-6, with D possibly being TRBD2 (6 bases). CDR1 is SGHVS, CDR2 FNYEAQ, per germline. Trimming took off 5 bases at V and 3 bases at J, with 20 bases between the two ends. This CDR3 region has 16 residues. The CDR3 loop reads CASSPLTGGSFYEQYF. For the CDR3, the DNA is TGTGCCAGCAGCCCGCTGACCGGGGGTAGTTTCTACGAGCAGTACTTC.

J is TRBJ2-7 and V is TRBV7-2, with D uncertain. The CDR3 contains 13 residues. CDR1 SGHTA and CDR2 FQGNSA come from the germline V gene. The V and J ends lost 5 bases and 0 bases respectively, with 8 bases between them. This CDR3 reads CASSPPSSYEQYF. The CDR3 DNA sequence: TGTGCCAGCAGCCCCCCCTCCTCCTACGAGCAGTACTTC.

The genes are TRBV4-1 and TRBJ2-5; D may correspond to TRBD1 or TRBD2 (5 bases each). The germline gives CDR1 MGHRA, CDR2 YSYEKL. Trimming shortened V by 4 bases and J by 1 base, and 13 bases separated the two germline ends. The CDR3 spans 15 residues. For the CDR3, the DNA is TGCGCCAGCAGCCCGTCCAGAGGGGTCCAAGAGACCCAGTACTTC. This encodes CASSPSRGVQETQYF.